This T cell receptor (beta chain) was profiled in a study of blood T cell repertoires in COVID-19. Profiled with immunoSEQ multiplex PCR; TCRdb holds only in-frame clones, not every one. This sample yields about 150,000 clones, of which 91% are seen a single time; over 0.45% belongs to the top ten. The CDR3 has 13 residues. The V gene's germline CDR1 is SQVTM and CDR2 ANQGSEA. V shed 4 bases and J 5 bases; nucleotides not matched to a gene: 7. The TCR was taken from a man between 45 and 60 years old with acute or convalescent COVID-19. This chain connects TRBV29-1 to TRBJ2-5, with 7 bases identical to TRBD2. Sequenced input: peripheral blood. The CDR3 spells CSVVRESEETQYF. In nucleotides, the CDR3 is TGCAGCGTTGTGCGGGAGTCGGAGGAGACCCAGTACTTC. The variable domain in full, with the rest retrieved from reference TRBV29-1 and TRBJ2-5, is SAVISQKPSRDICQRGTSLTIQCQVDSQVTMMFWYRQQPGQSLTLIATANQGSEATYESGFVIDKFPISRPNLTFSTLTVSNMSPEDSSIYLCSVVRESEETQYFGPGTRLLVL.